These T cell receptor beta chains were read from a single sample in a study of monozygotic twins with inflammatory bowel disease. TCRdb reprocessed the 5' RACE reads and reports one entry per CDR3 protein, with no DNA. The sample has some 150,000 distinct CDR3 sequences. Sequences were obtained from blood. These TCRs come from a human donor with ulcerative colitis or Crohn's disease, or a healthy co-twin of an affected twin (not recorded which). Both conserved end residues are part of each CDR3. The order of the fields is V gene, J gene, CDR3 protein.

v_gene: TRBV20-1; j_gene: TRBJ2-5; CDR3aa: CSAGTPGGETQYF
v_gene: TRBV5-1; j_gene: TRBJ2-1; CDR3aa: CASSLEASGPRNEQFF
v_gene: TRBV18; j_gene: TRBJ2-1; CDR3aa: CASSPQGIEQFF
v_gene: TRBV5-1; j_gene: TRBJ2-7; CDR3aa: CASSPPRVYEQYF
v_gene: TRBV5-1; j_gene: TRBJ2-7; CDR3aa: CASSLGSGSLLEQYF
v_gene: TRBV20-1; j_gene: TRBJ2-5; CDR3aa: CSAIPTRGFQETQYF
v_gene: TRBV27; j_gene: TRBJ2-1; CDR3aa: CASTTGLAGDEQFF
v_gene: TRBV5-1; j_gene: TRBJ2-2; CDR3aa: CASRVSSGRITNTGELFF
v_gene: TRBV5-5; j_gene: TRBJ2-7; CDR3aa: CASSLVGLAGDDEQYF
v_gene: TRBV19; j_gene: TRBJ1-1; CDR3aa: CASSGVANTEAFF
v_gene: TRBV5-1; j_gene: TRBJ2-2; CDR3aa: CASTSRRDPGELFF
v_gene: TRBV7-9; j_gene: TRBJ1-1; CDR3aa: CASSLGGEAFF
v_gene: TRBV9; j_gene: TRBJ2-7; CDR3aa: CASSAFRDFYEQYF
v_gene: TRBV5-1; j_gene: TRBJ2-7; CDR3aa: CASSFSGTAYEQCF
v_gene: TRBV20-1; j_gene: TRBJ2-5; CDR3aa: CSARSPGEQETQYF
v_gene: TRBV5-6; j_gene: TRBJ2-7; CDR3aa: CASSQGSYRFSSYEQYF
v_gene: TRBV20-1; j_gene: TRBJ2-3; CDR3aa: CSAREGVSTDTQYF
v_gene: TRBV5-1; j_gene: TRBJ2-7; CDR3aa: CASSGGGSYEQYF
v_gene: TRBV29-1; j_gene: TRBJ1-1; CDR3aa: CSVPDLDRTEAFF
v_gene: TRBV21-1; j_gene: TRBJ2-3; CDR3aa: CASSNGIAVSTDTQYF
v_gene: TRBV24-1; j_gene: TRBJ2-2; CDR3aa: CATSDPPGGHANTGELFF
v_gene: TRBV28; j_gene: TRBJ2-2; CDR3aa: CASGRGDTGELFF
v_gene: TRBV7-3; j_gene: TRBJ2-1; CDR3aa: CASSLIGPPGSYNEQFF
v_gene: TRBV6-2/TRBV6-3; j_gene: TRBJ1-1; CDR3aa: CASSWRGPNTEAFF
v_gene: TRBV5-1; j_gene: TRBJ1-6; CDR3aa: CASSLVVGGGSSPLHF
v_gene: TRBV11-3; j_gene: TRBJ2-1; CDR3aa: CASSPGGVEQFF
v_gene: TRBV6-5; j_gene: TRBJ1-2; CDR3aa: CASKKGTAYGYTF
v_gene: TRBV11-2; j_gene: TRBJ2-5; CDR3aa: CASSRDRGRQETQYF
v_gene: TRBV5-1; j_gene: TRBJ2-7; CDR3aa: CATRRDRASSYEQYF
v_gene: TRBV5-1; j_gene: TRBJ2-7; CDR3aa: CASSSGGQSYEQYF
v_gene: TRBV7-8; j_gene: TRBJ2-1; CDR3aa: CASSRSGRGYNEQFF
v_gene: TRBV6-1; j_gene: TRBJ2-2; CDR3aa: CASSRTARGTGELFF
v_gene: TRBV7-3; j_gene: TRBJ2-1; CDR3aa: CASSSRTSGDYNEQFF
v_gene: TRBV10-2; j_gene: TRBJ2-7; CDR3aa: CASSDGVLSYEQYF
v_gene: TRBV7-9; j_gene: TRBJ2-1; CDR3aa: CASREQGSYNEQFF
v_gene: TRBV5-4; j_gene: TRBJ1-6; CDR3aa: CASSADRGDSPLHF
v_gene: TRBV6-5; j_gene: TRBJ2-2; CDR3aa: CASSYIPGQAVGELFF
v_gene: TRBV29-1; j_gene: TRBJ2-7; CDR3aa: CSVEGRRREGLYEQYF
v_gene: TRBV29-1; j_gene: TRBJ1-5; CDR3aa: CSVARGRDQPQHF
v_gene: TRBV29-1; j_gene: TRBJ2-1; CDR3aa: CSVEASGLSYNEQFF
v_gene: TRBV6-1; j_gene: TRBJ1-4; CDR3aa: CASSELQQGSYNEKLFF
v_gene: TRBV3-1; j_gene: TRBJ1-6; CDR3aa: CASSQVRQGKSPLHF
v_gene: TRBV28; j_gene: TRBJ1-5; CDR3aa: CASRSTRGYSNQPQHF
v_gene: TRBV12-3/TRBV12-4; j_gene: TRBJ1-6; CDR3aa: CASSGPSRDSPLHF
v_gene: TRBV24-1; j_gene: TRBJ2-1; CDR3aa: CATSDSKMDRGNEQFF
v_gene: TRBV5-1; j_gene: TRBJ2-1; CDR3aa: CASSASGQGSHEQFF
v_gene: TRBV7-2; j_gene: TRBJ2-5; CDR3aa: CASSLVAAGVTETQYF
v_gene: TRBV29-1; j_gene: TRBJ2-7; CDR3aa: CSAFLGTSSYEQYF
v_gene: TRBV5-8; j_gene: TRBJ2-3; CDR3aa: CASSLYRLYLADTQYF